This TCR beta chain came from a study of blood T cell repertoires in COVID-19. Across the study: The analysed material was cDNA or gDNA that came from T cells, B-cell-depleted T cells, or PBMCs.

As to this clone: The same CDR3 also results from other DNA sequences found in this sample.

This CDR3 is 13 amino acids long. Germline V gene lookup returns CDR1 MDHEN and CDR2 SYDVKM. Trimming left V 2 bases short and J 1 base short, with 5 bases between. The authors' processing: Estimates of nucleated cell counts were drawn from the amplification of reference gene primers. This table comes from immunoSEQ multiplex PCR, and its TCRdb copy is limited to in-frame clones, with some not included. The V and J calls and the clone size are those of that table, but D and trimming were determined from the DNA. The data contain 250,000 or so clones, just over 85% of them seen just once; the ten biggest clones take up about 1.3%.

The source is an elderly man with acute or convalescent COVID-19. The sample comprised peripheral blood. The chain links TRBV28 to TRBJ1-2; D might be TRBD1 (5 bases). Here the CDR3 reads CASSLRGNYGYTF. In nucleotides, the CDR3 is TGTGCCAGCAGTTTAAGGGGTAACTATGGCTACACCTTC.